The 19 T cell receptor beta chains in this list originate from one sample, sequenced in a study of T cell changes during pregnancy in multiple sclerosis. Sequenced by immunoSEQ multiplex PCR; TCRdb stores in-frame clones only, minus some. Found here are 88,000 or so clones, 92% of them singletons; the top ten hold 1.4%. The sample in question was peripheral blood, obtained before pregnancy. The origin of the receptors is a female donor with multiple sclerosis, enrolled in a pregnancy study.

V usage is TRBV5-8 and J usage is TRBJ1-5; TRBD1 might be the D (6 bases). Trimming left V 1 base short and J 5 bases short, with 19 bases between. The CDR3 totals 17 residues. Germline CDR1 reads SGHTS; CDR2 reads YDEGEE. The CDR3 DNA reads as TGTGCCAGCAGCTTGCTTCCGGGACACGGGTGGGATCAGCCCCAGCATTTT. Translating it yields CASSLLPGHGWDQPQHF.

The CDR3 here is CASSQRVGTGGTGELFF. CDR3 coding DNA: TGTGCCAGCAGCCAGCGAGTCGGGACAGGGGGTACCGGGGAGCTGTTTTTT. V and J are TRBV11-3 and TRBJ2-2; 11 nucleotides agree with TRBD1. The J segment lost 5 bases and the V segment lost 5 bases, leaving 10 bases of the junction unmatched. The CDR3 sequence is 17 residues long. CDR1 is SGHNT, CDR2 YENEEA, per germline.

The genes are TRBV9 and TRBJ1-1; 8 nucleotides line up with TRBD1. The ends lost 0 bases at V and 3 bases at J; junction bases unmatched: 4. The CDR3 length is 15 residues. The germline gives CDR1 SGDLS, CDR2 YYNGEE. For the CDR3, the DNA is TGTGCCAGCAGCGTAGCTACGGACAGGGACACTGAAGCTTTCTTT. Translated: CASSVATDRDTEAFF. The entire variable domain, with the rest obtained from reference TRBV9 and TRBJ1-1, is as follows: DSGVTQTPKHLITATGQRVTLRCSPRSGDLSVYWYQQSLDQGLQFLIQYYNGEERAKGNILERFSAQQFPDLHSELNLSSLELGDSALYFCASSVATDRDTEAFFGQGTRLTVV.

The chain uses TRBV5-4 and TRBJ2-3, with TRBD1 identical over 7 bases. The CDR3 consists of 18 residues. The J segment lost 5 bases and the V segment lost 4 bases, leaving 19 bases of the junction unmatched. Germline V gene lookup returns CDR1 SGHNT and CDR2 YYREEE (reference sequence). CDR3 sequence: CASSDRVSFGTHGDTQYF. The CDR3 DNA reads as TGTGCCAGCAGCGACAGGGTGAGTTTCGGGACGCATGGAGATACGCAGTATTTT.

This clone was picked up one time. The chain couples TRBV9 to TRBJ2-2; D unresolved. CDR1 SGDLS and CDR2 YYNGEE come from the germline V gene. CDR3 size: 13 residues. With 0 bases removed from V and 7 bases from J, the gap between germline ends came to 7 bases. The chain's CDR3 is CASSVATDGELFF. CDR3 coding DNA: TGTGCCAGCAGCGTAGCTACCGACGGGGAGCTGTTTTTT.

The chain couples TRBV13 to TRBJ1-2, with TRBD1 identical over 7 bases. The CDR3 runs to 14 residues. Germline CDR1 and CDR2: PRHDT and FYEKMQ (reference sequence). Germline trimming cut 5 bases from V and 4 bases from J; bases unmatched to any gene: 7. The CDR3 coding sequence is TGTGCCAGCAGCCAAAGACAGGGTGTCTATGGCTACACCTTC. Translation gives CASSQRQGVYGYTF.

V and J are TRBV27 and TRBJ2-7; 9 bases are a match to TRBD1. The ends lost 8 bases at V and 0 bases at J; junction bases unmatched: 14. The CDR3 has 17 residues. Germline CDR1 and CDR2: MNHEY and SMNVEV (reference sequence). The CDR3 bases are TGTGCCAGCGCCTATCAGCCGGGACAGGGTGGCTCCTACGAGCAGTACTTC. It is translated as CASAYQPGQGGSYEQYF.

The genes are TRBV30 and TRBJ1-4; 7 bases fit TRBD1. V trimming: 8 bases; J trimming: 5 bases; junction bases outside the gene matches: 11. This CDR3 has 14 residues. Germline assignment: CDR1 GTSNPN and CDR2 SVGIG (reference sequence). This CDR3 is CAGEKTGSNEKLFF. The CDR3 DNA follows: TGTGCCGGGGAGAAGACAGGGTCCAATGAAAAACTGTTTTTT.

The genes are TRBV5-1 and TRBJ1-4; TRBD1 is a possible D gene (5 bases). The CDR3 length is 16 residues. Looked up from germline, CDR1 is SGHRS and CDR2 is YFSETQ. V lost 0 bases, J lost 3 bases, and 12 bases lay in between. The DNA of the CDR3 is TGCGCCAGCAGCTTGGGCACCGGAGGGGCTAATGAAAAACTGTTTTTT. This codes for CASSLGTGGANEKLFF.

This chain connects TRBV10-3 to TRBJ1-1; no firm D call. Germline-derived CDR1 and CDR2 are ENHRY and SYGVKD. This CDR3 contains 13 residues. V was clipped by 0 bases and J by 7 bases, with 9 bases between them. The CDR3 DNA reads TGTGCCATCAGTGAGTCGGCACCATTTGAAGCTTTCTTT. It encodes CAISESAPFEAFF.

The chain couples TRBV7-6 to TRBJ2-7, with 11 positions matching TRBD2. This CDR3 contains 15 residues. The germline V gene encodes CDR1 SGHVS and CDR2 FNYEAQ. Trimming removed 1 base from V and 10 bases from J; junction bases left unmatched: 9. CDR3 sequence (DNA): TGTGCCAGCAGCTTAGTAGCCGGGACTAGCGGAAGACAGTACTTC. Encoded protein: CASSLVAGTSGRQYF.

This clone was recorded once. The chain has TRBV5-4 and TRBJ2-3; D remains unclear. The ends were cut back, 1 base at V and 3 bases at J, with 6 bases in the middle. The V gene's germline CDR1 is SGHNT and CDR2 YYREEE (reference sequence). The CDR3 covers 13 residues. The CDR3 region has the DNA TGTGCCAGCAGCTTGCCTTCTACAGATACGCAGTATTTT. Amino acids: CASSLPSTDTQYF. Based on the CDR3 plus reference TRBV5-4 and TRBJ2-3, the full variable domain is ETGVTQSPTHLIKTRGQQVTLRCSSQSGHNTVSWYQQALGQGPQFIFQYYREEENGRGNFPPRFSGLQFPNYSSELNVNALELDDSALYLCASSLPSTDTQYFGPGTRLTVL.

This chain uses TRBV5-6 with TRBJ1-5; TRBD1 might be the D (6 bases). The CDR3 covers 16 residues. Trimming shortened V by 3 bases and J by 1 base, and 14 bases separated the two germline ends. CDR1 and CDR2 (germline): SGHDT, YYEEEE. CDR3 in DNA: TGTGCCAGCAGCTCAAGGGGGGGCATAAGCAATCAGCCCCAGCATTTT. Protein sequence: CASSSRGGISNQPQHF.

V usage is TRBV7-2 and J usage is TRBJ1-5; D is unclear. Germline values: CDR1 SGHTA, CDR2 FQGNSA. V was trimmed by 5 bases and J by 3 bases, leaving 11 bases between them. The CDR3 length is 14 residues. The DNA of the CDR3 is TGTGCCAGCAGCGTGGCGGGTTTCAATCAGCCCCAGCATTTT. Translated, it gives CASSVAGFNQPQHF. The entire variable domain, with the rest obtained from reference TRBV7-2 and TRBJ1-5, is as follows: GAGVSQSPSNKVTEKGKDVELRCDPISGHTALYWYRQSLGQGLEFLIYFQGNSAPDKSGLPSDRFSAERTGGSVSTLTIQRTQQEDSAVYLCASSVAGFNQPQHFGDGTRLSIL.

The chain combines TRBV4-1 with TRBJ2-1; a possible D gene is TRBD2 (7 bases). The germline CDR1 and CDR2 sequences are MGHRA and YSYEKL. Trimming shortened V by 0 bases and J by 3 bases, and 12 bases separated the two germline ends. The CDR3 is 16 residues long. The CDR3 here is CASSQDGGAGYNEQFF. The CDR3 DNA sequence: TGCGCCAGCAGCCAAGATGGGGGGGCCGGCTACAATGAGCAGTTCTTC.

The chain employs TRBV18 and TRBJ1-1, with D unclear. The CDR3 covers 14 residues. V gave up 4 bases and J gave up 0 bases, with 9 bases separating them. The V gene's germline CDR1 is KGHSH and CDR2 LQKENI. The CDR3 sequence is CASSLDGMNTEAFF. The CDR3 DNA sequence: TGTGCCAGCTCACTGGACGGGATGAACACTGAAGCTTTCTTT.

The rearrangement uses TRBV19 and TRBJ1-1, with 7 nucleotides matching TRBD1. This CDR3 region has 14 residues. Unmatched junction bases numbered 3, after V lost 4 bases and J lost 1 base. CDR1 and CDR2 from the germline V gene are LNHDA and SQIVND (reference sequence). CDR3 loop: CASSTGGGNTEAFF. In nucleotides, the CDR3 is TGTGCCAGTAGTACAGGGGGAGGGAACACTGAAGCTTTCTTT.

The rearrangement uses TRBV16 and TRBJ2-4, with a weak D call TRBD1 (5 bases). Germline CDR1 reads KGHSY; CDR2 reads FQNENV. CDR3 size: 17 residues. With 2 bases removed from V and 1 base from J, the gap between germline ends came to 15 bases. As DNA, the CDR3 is TGTGCCAGCAGCCAAGTCGAAGGGGTTAGGGCCAAAAACATTCAGTACTTC. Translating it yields CASSQVEGVRAKNIQYF.

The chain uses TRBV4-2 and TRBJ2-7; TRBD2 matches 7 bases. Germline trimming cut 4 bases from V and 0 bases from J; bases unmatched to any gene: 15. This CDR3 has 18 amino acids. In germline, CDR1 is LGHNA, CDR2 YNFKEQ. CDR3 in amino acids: CASSPTPRDYRSSYEQYF. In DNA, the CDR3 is TGTGCCAGCAGCCCAACTCCCCGGGACTACCGGAGCTCCTACGAGCAGTACTTC.